This T cell receptor beta chain was observed in a study of CD8+ T cells in alopecia areata. Across the whole study: Percent affected scalp area, the SALT score, rated treated patients' severity.

Isolated RNA was reverse transcribed into cDNA used as the sequencing template. Sequencing used immunoSEQ multiplex PCR; TCRdb keeps in-frame clones, though not all of them. This table holds around 180,000 clones, roughly 70% found once. The CDR3 consists of 14 residues. V lost 0 bases, J lost 10 bases, and 13 bases lay in between. CDR1 is LNHDA, CDR2 SQIVND, per germline (reference sequence). Treatment here: oral pan-JAK inhibitor, 5-10 mg twice daily. This specimen was CD4+ T cells sorted from blood, taken at approximately week 50, from a patient treated with tofacitinib. The rearrangement uses TRBV19 and TRBJ2-1, with TRBD1 as a possible D gene (5 bases). This clonotype was sampled from a human donor with alopecia areata. The CDR3 region is CASSIDLGAREQFF. The CDR3 DNA reads TGTGCCAGTAGTATAGATCTAGGGGCCAGGGAGCAGTTCTTC.